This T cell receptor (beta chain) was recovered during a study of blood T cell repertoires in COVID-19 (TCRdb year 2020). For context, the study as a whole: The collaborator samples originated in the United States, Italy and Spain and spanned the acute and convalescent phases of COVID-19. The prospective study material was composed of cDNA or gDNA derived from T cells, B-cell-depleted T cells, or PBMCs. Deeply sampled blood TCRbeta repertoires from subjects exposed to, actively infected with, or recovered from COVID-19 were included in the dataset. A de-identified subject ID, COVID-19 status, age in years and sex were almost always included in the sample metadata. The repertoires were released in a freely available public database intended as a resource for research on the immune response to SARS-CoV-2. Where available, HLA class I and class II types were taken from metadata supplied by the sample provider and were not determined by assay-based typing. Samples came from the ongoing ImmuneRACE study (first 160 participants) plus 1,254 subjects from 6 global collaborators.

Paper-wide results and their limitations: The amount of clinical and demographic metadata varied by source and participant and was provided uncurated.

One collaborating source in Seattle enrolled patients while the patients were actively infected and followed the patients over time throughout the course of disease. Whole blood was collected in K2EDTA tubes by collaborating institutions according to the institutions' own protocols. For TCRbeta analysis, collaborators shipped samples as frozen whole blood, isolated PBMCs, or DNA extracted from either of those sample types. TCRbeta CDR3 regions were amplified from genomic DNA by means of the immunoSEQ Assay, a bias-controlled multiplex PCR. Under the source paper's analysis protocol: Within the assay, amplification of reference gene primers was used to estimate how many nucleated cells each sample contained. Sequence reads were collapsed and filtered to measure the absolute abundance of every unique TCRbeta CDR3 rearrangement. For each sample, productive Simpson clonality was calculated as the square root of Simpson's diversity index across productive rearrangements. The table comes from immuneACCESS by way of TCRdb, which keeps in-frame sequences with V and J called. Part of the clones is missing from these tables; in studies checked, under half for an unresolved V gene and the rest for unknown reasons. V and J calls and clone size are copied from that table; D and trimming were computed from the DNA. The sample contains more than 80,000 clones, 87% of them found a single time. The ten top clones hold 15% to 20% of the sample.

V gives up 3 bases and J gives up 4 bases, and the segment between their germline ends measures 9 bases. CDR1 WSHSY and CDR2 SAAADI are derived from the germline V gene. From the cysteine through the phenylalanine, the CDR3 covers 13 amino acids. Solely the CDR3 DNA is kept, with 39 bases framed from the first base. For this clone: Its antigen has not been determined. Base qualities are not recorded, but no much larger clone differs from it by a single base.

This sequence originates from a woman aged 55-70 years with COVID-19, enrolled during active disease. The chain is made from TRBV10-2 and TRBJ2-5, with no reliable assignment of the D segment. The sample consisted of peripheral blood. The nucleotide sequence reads TGCGCCAGCAGTGAATTAGCTCGAGAGACCCAGTACTTC. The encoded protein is CASSELARETQYF.